This paragraph covers one TCR beta chain sequence. Its antigen remains unidentified. Germline CDR1 MNHEY, CDR2 SVGAGI. V lost 6 bases and J lost 2; bases outside the gene matches: 5. This CDR3 is 15 amino acids long. Clones were read by immunoSEQ multiplex PCR, and TCRdb kept only the in-frame ones, dropping some. Counted here are some 100,000 clones, approximately 91% occurring once; the ten biggest clones make up approximately 21%. This sample is part of a study of T cell responses to AZD1222 COVID-19 vaccine. Looking at the study overall: The analysis combined second doses at about 4 or about 12 weeks. Study observations and caveats: Mostly white British, mostly female donors; authors suggested clonal diversity may be underestimated. The study found vaccine-associated CD4 TCRs spanning spike, dominant at 160-218 and 743-854. The breadth and depth of Spike-specific TCRs increased once two AZD1222 doses had been given.

The J gene is TRBJ2-1, the V gene TRBV6-5; 9 bases line up with TRBD1. Sequences were derived from peripheral blood, sampled on day 0 of AZD1222 vaccination. This receptor was identified in an adult in good health. CDR3 in DNA: TGTGCCAGCAGCCACCGGGACAGGGCCTACAATGAGCAGTTCTTC. Translating it yields CASSHRDRAYNEQFF.